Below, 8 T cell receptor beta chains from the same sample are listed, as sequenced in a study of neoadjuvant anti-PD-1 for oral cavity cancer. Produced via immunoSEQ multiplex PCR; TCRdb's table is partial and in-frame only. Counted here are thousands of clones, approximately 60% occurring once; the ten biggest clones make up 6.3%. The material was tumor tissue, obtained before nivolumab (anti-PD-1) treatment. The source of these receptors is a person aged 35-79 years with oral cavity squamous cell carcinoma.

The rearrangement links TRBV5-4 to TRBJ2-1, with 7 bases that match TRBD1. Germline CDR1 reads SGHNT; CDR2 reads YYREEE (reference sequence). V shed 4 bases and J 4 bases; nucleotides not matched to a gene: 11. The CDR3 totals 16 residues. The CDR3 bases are TGTGCCAGCAGCCAAGGTCAGGGACAGAATTACAATGAGCAGTTCTTC. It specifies CASSQGQGQNYNEQFF. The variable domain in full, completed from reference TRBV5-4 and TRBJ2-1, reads ETGVTQSPTHLIKTRGQQVTLRCSSQSGHNTVSWYQQALGQGPQFIFQYYREEENGRGNFPPRFSGLQFPNYSSELNVNALELDDSALYLCASSQGQGQNYNEQFFGPGTRLTVL.

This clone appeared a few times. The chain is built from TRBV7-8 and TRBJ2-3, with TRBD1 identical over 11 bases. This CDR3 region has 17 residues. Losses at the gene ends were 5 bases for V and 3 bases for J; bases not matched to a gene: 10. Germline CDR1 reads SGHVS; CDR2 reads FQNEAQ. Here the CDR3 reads CASSAFFGQGATDTQYF. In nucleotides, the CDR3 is TGTGCCAGCAGCGCCTTCTTTGGACAGGGGGCGACAGATACGCAGTATTTT. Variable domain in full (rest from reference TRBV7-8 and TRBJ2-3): GAGVSQSPRYKVAKRGQDVALRCDPISGHVSLFWYQQALGQGPEFLTYFQNEAQLDKSGLPSDRFFAERPEGSVSTLKIQRTQQEDSAVYLCASSAFFGQGATDTQYFGPGTRLTVL.

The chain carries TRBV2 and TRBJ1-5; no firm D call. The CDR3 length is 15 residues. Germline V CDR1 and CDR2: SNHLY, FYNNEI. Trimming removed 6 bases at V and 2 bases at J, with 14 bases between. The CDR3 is CASREKSGGNQPQHF. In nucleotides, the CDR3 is TGTGCCAGCAGGGAGAAATCCGGGGGCAATCAGCCCCAGCATTTT.

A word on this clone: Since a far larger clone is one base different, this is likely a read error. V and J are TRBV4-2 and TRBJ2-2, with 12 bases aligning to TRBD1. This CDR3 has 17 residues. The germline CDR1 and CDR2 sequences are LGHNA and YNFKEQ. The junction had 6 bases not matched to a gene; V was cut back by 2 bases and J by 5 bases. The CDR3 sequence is CASSQKQGQGATGELFF. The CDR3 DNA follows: TGTGCCAGCAGCCAAAAACAGGGACAGGGGGCGACCGGGGAGCTGTTTTTT.

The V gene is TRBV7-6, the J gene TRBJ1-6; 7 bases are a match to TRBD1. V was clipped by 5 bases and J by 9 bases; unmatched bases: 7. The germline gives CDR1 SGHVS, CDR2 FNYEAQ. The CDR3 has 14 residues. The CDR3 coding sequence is TGTGCCAGCAGCCTCGGGACAGAGGTTTCACCCCTCCACTTT. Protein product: CASSLGTEVSPLHF.

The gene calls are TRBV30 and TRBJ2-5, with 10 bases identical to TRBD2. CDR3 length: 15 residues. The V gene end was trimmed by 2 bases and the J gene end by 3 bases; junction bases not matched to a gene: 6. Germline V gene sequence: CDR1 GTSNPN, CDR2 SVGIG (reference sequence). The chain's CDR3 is CAWSSRTSGKETQYF. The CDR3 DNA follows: TGTGCCTGGAGTTCGCGGACTAGCGGAAAAGAGACCCAGTACTTC.

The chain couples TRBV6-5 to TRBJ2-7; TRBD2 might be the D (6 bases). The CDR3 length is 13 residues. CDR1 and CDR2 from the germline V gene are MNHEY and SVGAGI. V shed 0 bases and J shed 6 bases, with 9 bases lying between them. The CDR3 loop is CASSYSRRVEQYF. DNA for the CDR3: TGTGCCAGCAGTTACTCGAGGAGGGTCGAGCAGTACTTC.

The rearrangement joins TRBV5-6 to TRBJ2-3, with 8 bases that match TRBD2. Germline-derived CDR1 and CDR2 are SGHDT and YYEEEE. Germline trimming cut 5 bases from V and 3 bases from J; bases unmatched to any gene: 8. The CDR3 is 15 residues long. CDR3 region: CASSRPGGRTDTQYF. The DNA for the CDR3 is TGTGCCAGCAGTCGGCCGGGGGGGCGTACAGATACGCAGTATTTT.